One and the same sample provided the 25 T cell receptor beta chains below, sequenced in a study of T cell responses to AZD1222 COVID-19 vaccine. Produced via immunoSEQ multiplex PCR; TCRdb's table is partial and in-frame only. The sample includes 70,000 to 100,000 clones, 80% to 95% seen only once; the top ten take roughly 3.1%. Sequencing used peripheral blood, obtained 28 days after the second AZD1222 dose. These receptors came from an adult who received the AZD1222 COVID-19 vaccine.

The CDR3, as DNA: TGTGCCAGCAGCCCGACAGGGGGAAAGACTGAAGCTTTCTTT. It specifies CASSPTGGKTEAFF. The chain combines TRBV9 with TRBJ1-1; 9 nucleotides match TRBD1. The germline gives CDR1 SGDLS, CDR2 YYNGEE. The length of the CDR3 is 14 residues. With 4 bases clipped from V and 5 bases from J, the junction kept 6 bases outside the gene matches.

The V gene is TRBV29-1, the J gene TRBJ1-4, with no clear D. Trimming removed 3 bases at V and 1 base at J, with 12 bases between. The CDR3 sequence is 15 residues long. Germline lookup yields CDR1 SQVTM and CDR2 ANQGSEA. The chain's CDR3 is CSVESMAGTNEKLFF. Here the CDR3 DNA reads TGCAGCGTTGAGAGTATGGCAGGAACTAATGAAAAACTGTTTTTT.

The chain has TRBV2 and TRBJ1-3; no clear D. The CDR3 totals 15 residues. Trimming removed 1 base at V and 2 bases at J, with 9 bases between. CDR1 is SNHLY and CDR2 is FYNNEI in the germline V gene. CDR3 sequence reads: CASSEEAVPGNTIYF. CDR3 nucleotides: TGTGCCAGCAGTGAAGAGGCTGTTCCTGGAAACACCATATATTTT.

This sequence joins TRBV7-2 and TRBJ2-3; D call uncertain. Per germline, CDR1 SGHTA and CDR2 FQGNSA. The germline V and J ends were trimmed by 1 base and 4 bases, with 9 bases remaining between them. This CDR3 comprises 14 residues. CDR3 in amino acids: CASSLDPRADTQYF. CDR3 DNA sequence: TGTGCCAGCAGCTTAGACCCGCGAGCAGATACGCAGTATTTT. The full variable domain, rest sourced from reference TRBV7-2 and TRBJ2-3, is GAGVSQSPSNKVTEKGKDVELRCDPISGHTALYWYRQSLGQGLEFLIYFQGNSAPDKSGLPSDRFSAERTGGSVSTLTIQRTQQEDSAVYLCASSLDPRADTQYFGPGTRLTVL.

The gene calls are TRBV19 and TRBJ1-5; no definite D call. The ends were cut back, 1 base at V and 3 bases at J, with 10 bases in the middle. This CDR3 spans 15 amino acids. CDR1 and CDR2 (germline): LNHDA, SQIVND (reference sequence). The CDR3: CASSIGSSHNQPQHF. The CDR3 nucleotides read TGTGCCAGTAGTATAGGCTCTTCCCACAATCAGCCCCAGCATTTT.

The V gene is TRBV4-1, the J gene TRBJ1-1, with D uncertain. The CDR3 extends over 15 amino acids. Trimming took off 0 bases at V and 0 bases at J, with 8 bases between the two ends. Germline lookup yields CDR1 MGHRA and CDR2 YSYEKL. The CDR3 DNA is TGCGCCAGCAGCCAAGAGAGACGGATGAACACTGAAGCTTTCTTT. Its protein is CASSQERRMNTEAFF.

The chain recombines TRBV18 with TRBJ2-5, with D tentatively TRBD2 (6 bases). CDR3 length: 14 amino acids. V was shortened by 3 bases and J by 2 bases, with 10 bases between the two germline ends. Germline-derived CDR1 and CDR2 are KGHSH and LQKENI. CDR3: CASSPRELQETQYF. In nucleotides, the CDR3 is TGTGCCAGCTCACCTCGGGAGCTACAAGAGACCCAGTACTTC.

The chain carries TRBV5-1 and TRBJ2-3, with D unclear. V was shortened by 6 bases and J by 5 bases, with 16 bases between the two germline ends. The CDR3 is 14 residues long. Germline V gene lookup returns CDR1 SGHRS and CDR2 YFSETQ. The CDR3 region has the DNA TGCGCCAGCACCCCCGGTGGGTTTAGAGATACGCAGTATTTT. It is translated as CASTPGGFRDTQYF. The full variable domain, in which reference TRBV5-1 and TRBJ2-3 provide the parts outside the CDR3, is KAGVTQTPRYLIKTRGQQVTLSCSPISGHRSVSWYQQTPGQGLQFLFEYFSETQRNKGNFPGRFSGRQFSNSRSEMNVSTLELGDSALYLCASTPGGFRDTQYFGPGTRLTVL.

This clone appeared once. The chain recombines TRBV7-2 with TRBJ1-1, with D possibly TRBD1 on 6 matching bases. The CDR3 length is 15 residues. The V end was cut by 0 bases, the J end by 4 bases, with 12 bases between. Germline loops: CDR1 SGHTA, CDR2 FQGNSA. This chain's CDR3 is CASSLARGGGTEAFF. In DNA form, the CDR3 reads TGTGCCAGCAGCTTAGCAAGGGGAGGGGGCACTGAAGCTTTCTTT. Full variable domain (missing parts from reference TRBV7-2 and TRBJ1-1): GAGVSQSPSNKVTEKGKDVELRCDPISGHTALYWYRQSLGQGLEFLIYFQGNSAPDKSGLPSDRFSAERTGGSVSTLTIQRTQQEDSAVYLCASSLARGGGTEAFFGQGTRLTVV.

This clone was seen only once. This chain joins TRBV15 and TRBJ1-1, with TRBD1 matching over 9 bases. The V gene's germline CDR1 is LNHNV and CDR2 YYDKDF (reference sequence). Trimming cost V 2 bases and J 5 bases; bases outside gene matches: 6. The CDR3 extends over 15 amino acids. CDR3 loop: CATSRPQGASTEAFF. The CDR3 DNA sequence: TGTGCCACCAGCAGACCACAGGGGGCGAGTACTGAAGCTTTCTTT. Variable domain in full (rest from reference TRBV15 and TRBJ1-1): DAMVIQNPRYQVTQFGKPVTLSCSQTLNHNVMYWYQQKSSQAPKLLFHYYDKDFNNEADTPDNFQSRRPNTSFCFLDIRSPGLGDTAMYLCATSRPQGASTEAFFGQGTRLTVV.

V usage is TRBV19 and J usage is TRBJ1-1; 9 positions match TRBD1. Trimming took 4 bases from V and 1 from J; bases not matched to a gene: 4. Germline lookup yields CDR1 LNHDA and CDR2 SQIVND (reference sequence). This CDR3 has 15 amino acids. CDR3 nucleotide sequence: TGTGCCAGTAGTACTCCGGACAGGGGGAACACTGAAGCTTTCTTT. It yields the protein CASSTPDRGNTEAFF.

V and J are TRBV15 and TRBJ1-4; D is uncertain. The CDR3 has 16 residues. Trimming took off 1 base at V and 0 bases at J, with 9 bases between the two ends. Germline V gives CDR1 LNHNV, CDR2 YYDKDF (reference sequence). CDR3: CATSRGPGATNEKLFF. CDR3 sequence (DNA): TGTGCCACCAGCAGAGGACCGGGAGCAACTAATGAAAAACTGTTTTTT.

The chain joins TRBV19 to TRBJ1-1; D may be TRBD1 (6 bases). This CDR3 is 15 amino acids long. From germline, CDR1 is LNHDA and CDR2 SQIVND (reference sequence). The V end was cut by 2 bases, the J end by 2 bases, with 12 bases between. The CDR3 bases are TGTGCCAGTAGTATACCGGGCAGGGGAAACACTGAAGCTTTCTTT. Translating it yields CASSIPGRGNTEAFF.

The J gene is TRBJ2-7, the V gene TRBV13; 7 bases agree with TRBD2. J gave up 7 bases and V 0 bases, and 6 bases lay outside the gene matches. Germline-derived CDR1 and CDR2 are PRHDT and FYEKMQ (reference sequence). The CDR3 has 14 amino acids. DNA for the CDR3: TGTGCCAGCAGCTTAGGGACTAGCCTTGTAGAGCAGTACTTC. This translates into CASSLGTSLVEQYF.

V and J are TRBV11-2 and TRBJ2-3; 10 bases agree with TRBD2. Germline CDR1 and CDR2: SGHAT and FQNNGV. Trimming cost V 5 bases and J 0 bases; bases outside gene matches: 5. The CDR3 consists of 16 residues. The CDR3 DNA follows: TGTGCCAGCAGCGAAACTAGCGGGACTAGCACAGATACGCAGTATTTT. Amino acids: CASSETSGTSTDTQYF.

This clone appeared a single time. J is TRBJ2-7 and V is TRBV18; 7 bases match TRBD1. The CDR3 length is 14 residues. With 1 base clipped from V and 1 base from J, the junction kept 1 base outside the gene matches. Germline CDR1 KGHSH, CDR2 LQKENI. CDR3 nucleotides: TGTGCCAGCTCACCACTGGACAGGTCCTACGAGCAGTACTTC. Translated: CASSPLDRSYEQYF.

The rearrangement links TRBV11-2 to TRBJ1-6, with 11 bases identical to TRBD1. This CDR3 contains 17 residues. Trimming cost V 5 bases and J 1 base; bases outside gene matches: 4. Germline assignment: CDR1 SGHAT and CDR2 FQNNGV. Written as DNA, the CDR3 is TGTGCCAGCAGCCCTGGACAGGGGGCATCCTATAATTCACCCCTCCACTTT. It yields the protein CASSPGQGASYNSPLHF.

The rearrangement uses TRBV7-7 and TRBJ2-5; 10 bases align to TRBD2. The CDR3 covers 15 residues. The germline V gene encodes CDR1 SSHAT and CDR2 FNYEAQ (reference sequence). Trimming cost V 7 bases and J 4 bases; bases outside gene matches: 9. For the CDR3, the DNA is TGTGCCAGCACTCGGACTAGCGGCACCTCAGAGACCCAGTACTTC. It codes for CASTRTSGTSETQYF. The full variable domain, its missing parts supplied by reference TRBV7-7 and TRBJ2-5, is GAGVSQSPRYKVTKRGQDVTLRCDPISSHATLYWYQQALGQGPEFLTYFNYEAQPDKSGLPSDRFSAERPEGSISTLTIQRTEQRDSAMYRCASTRTSGTSETQYFGPGTRLLVL.

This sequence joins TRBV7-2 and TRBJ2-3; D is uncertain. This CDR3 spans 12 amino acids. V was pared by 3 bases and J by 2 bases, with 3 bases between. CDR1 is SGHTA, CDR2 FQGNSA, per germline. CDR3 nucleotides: TGTGCCAGCAGCTTCTCCACAGATACGCAGTATTTT. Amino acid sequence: CASSFSTDTQYF.

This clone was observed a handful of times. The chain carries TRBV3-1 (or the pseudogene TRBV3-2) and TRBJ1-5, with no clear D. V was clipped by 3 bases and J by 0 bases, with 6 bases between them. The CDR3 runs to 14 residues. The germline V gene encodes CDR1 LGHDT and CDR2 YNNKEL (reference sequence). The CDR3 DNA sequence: TGTGCCAGCAGCCAGGATTATAGCAATCAGCCCCAGCATTTT. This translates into CASSQDYSNQPQHF.

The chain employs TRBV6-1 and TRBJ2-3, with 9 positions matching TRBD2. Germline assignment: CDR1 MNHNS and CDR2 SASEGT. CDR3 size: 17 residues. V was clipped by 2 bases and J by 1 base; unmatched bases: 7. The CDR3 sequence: CASSESGAGGGTDTQYF. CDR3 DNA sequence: TGTGCCAGCAGTGAATCGGGAGCGGGGGGCGGCACAGATACGCAGTATTTT.

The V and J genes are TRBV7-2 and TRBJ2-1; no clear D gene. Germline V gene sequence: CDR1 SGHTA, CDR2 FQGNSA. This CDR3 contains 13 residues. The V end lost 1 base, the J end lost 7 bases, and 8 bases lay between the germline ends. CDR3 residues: CASSLGPRNEQFF. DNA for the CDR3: TGTGCCAGCAGCTTAGGACCCCGAAATGAGCAGTTCTTC. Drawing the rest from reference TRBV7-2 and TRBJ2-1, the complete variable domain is GAGVSQSPSNKVTEKGKDVELRCDPISGHTALYWYRQSLGQGLEFLIYFQGNSAPDKSGLPSDRFSAERTGGSVSTLTIQRTQQEDSAVYLCASSLGPRNEQFFGPGTRLTVL.

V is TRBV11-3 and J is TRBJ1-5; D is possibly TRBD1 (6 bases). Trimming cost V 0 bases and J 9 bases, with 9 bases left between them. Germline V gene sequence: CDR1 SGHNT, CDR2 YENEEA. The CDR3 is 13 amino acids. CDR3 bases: TGTGCCAGCAGCTTAGACTCACAGGGGCCCCAGCATTTT. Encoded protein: CASSLDSQGPQHF. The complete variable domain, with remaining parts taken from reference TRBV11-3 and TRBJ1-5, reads EAGVVQSPRYKIIEKKQPVAFWCNPISGHNTLYWYLQNLGQGPELLIRYENEEAVDDSQLPKDRFSAERLKGVDSTLKIQPAELGDSAVYLCASSLDSQGPQHFGDGTRLSIL.

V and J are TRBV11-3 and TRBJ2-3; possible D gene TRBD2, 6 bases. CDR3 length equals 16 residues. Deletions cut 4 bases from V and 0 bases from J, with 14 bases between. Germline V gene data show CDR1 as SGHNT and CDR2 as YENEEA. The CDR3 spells CASSSLGGASTDTQYF. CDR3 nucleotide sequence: TGTGCCAGCAGCTCCCTGGGCGGGGCGAGCACAGATACGCAGTATTTT.

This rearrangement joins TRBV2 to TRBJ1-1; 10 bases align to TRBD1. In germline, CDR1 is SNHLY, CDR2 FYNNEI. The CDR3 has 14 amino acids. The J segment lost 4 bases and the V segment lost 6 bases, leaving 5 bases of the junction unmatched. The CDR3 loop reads CASRATGGRTEAFF. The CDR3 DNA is TGTGCCAGCAGAGCGACAGGGGGCCGCACTGAAGCTTTCTTT.